The entry below gives a single T cell receptor beta chain sequence along with its context. The target antigen is unknown. The data were obtained in a study of yellow fever vaccine responses in identical twins. Findings and limits, study-wide: Among the twins, the vaccine T cell response reportedly seemed partly convergent and partly personalized.

With 6 bases removed from V and 3 bases from J, the gap between germline ends came to 18 bases. The CDR3 is made up of 16 amino acids. Germline assignment: CDR1 SNHLY and CDR2 FYNNEI. MiXCR was run by TCRdb on the RT-PCR reads, yielding one entry per CDR3 protein. Found here are approximately 2,500 distinct CDR3 sequences, 86% of them singletons; the top ten hold roughly 4%. The source is a young woman who received the yellow fever vaccine. The chain carries TRBV2 and TRBJ2-1; D remains unclear. The specimen comprised T cells from blood (PBMCs), unsorted or a sorted subset (not recorded which), sampled before or after yellow fever vaccination (not recorded which). CDR3 region: CASSPRLGTNYNEQFF. CDR3 nucleotides: TGTGCCAGCAGCCCTCGACTGGGAACCAACTACAATGAGCAGTTCTTC. Filled out from reference TRBV2 and TRBJ2-1, the complete variable domain reads EPEVTQTPSHQVTQMGQEVILRCVPISNHLYFYWYRQILGQKVEFLVSFYNNEISEKSEIFDDQFSVERPDGSNFTLKIRSTKLEDSAMYFCASSPRLGTNYNEQFFGPGTRLTVL.